This is a list of T cell receptor beta chains from one sample in a study of blood T cell repertoires in COVID-19. Clones were sequenced by immunoSEQ multiplex PCR, and TCRdb holds only the in-frame ones, with some missing. The repertoire holds about 27,000 clones, with over 75% as singletons. Sequenced material: peripheral blood. These receptors originate from a man between 70 and 80 years old with acute or convalescent COVID-19. The CDR3 runs from the conserved cysteine through the conserved F or W. The D gene is left open where the match is weak. Some rows have no size entry. The others give once, few or many, or a class for an expanded clone.

abundance	d_gene	len	v_gene	j_gene	CDR3aa	CDR3nt
NA	TRBD2	14	TRBV6-5	TRBJ2-7	CASSRTSGSYEQYF	TGTGCCAGCAGTAGGACTAGCGGGAGCTACGAGCAGTACTTC
NA	NA	14	TRBV5-6	TRBJ2-6	CASSLAGGANVLTF	TGTGCCAGCAGCTTGGCCGGGGGGGCCAACGTCCTGACTTTC
NA	TRBD2	15	TRBV6-5	TRBJ2-5	CASSSVGGYQETQYF	TGTGCCAGCAGTTCGGTGGGAGGGTATCAAGAGACCCAGTACTTC
NA	NA	13	TRBV7-2	TRBJ1-2	CASSLDGIYGYTF	TGTGCCAGCAGCTTAGACGGGATCTATGGCTACACCTTC
many	TRBD2	17	TRBV19	TRBJ2-2	CASSDPSSGGKTGELFF	TGTGCCAGTAGTGACCCCTCTAGCGGGGGGAAGACCGGGGAGCTGTTTTTT
NA	NA	15	TRBV4-3	TRBJ2-1	CASSQGDYAYNEQFF	TGCGCCAGCAGCCAAGGAGACTACGCTTACAATGAGCAGTTCTTC
few	TRBD2	16	TRBV19	TRBJ2-2	CASTGWTSGRTGELFF	TGTGCCAGTACCGGGTGGACTAGCGGGAGGACCGGGGAGCTGTTTTTT
NA	NA	14	TRBV7-2	TRBJ1-2	CASSSGPNAYGYTF	TGTGCCAGCAGCTCTGGGCCGAATGCCTATGGCTACACCTTC
NA	TRBD2	15	TRBV5-4	TRBJ2-1	CASRWTSGDYNEQFF	TGTGCCAGCAGGTGGACTAGCGGGGACTACAATGAGCAGTTCTTC
NA	NA	15	TRBV11-2	TRBJ2-1	CASSRTRTSYNEQFF	TGTGCCAGCAGTCGCACTAGGACCTCCTACAATGAGCAGTTCTTC
NA	NA	11	TRBV6-5	TRBJ2-7	CASSYQYEQYF	TGTGCCAGCAGTTACCAGTACGAGCAGTACTTC
NA	NA	14	TRBV27	TRBJ1-4	CASSLGSTNEKLFF	TGTGCCAGCAGTTTAGGCTCAACTAATGAAAAACTGTTTTTT
NA	TRBD1	15	TRBV6-5	TRBJ2-5	CASSYSTDRGETQYF	TGTGCCAGCAGTTACTCGACGGACAGGGGAGAGACCCAGTACTTC
NA	NA	13	TRBV28	TRBJ2-3	CASRGTSTDTQYF	TGTGCCAGCAGGGGGACTTCCACAGATACGCAGTATTTT
NA	TRBD1	14	TRBV29-1	TRBJ2-5	CSGQRGDRGETQYF	TGCAGCGGGCAGAGGGGCGACAGGGGAGAGACCCAGTACTTC
NA	TRBD2	16	TRBV5-5	TRBJ2-7	CASSLGTLADGYEQYF	TGTGCCAGCAGCTTGGGCACCCTAGCGGATGGGTACGAGCAGTACTTC
few	NA	12	TRBV5-1	TRBJ2-1	CASSLVTNEQFF	TGCGCCAGCAGCTTGGTGACTAATGAGCAGTTCTTC
NA	TRBD1	18	TRBV27	TRBJ2-2	CASSFRALDRAGTGELFF	TGTGCCAGCAGTTTTCGGGCACTGGACAGGGCGGGCACCGGGGAGCTGTTTTTT
NA	NA	12	TRBV2	TRBJ2-5	CASSEALPGGHF	TGTGCCAGCAGTGAAGCGCTTCCGGGGGGCCACTTC
NA	TRBD2	14	TRBV2	TRBJ2-3	CASSGGRATDTQYF	TGTGCCAGCAGTGGCGGGAGGGCCACTGATACGCAGTATTTT
NA	NA	13	TRBV5-1	TRBJ1-2	CASSDRTDYGYTF	TGCGCCAGCAGCGATCGGACAGACTATGGCTACACCTTC
NA	TRBD1	15	TRBV5-4	TRBJ1-2	CASSSRDRENYGYTF	TGTGCCAGCAGCTCCCGGGACAGAGAAAACTATGGCTACACCTTC
few	TRBD2	14	TRBV7-2	TRBJ2-7	CASSSSGSTYEQYF	TGTGCCAGCAGCTCTAGCGGGTCGACCTACGAGCAGTACTTC
NA	TRBD1	16	TRBV7-9	TRBJ2-2	CASSPDRGLVTGELFF	TGTGCCAGCAGCCCCGACAGGGGGCTGGTCACCGGGGAGCTGTTTTTT
NA	NA	13	TRBV12-3/TRBV12-4	TRBJ2-7	CASRVAHSYEQYF	TGTGCCAGCAGGGTAGCCCATTCCTACGAGCAGTACTTC
NA	NA	16	TRBV5-1	TRBJ2-2	CASSLGGVLNTGELFF	TGCGCCAGCAGCTTGGGGGGCGTACTGAACACCGGGGAGCTGTTTTTT
NA	TRBD2	17	TRBV6-2/TRBV6-3	TRBJ2-4	CASSDLRGSGAKNIQYF	TGTGCCAGCAGTGACCTTCGCGGGAGTGGAGCCAAAAACATTCAGTACTTC
NA	NA	15	TRBV5-5	TRBJ1-1	CASSLGLVGPRRAFF	TGTGCCAGCAGCTTGGGGTTGGTGGGGCCCCGGCGTGCTTTCTTT
NA	NA	17	TRBV19	TRBJ2-1	CASSPELRYSSYNEQFF	TGTGCCAGTAGCCCCGAGTTGCGCTACAGCTCCTACAATGAGCAGTTCTTC
once	TRBD2	13	TRBV12-3/TRBV12-4	TRBJ2-1	CASRTSGYNEQFF	TGTGCCAGCAGGACTAGCGGGTACAATGAGCAGTTCTTC
once	NA	13	TRBV28	TRBJ1-1	CASSETGNTEAFF	TGTGCCAGCAGTGAGACAGGGAACACTGAAGCTTTCTTT
NA	NA	13	TRBV5-4	TRBJ2-1	CASSLGGREVQFF	TGTGCCAGCAGCTTGGGTGGACGGGAAGTGCAGTTCTTC
NA	NA	15	TRBV7-9	TRBJ2-5	CASSRPGTTRETQYF	TGTGCCAGCAGCCGCCCGGGGACAACGCGAGAGACCCAGTACTTC
NA	NA	14	TRBV30	TRBJ1-5	CAWSVGTMEGPQHF	TGTGCCTGGAGTGTAGGGACAATGGAAGGACCCCAGCATTTT
NA	NA	12	TRBV29-1	TRBJ1-2	CSVAPSGDGYTF	TGCAGCGTTGCCCCGAGCGGGGACGGCTACACCTTC
NA	NA	15	TRBV18	TRBJ1-5	CASSPPSGGNQPQHF	TGTGCCAGCTCACCACCTTCCGGGGGCAATCAGCCCCAGCATTTT
NA	NA	22	TRBV23-1	TRBJ1-2	CASSQSPNRGSKTGLQNYGYTF	TGCGCCAGCAGTCAATCGCCCAATCGAGGGTCCAAAACGGGACTGCAAAACTATGGCTACACCTTC
once	NA	14	TRBV6-5	TRBJ2-5	CASSFGTEGETQYF	TGTGCCAGCAGTTTCGGGACTGAGGGTGAGACCCAGTACTTC
NA	NA	16	TRBV9	TRBJ1-2	CASSVGDQGLDYGYTF	TGTGCCAGCAGCGTAGGCGATCAGGGGCTCGACTATGGCTACACCTTC
NA	NA	12	TRBV29-1	TRBJ2-1	CSADVRAYTQFF	TGCAGCGCGGACGTCCGCGCCTATACCCAGTTCTTC
NA	TRBD1	15	TRBV6-5	TRBJ1-1	CASSSYRQGLTEAFF	TGTGCCAGCAGTTCGTACCGACAGGGGTTGACTGAAGCTTTCTTT
NA	NA	13	TRBV29-1	TRBJ1-5	CSVGGSTEEPQHF	TGCAGCGTTGGCGGGTCTACAGAGGAGCCCCAGCATTTT
NA	TRBD1	15	TRBV28	TRBJ1-6	CASRPGGSYNSPLHF	TGTGCCAGCAGGCCAGGGGGCTCCTATAATTCACCCCTCCACTTT
NA	TRBD1	16	TRBV2	TRBJ2-7	CASSVTPVGQGYEQYF	TGTGCCAGCAGTGTAACCCCTGTTGGACAGGGGTACGAGCAGTACTTC
NA	NA	17	TRBV6-2/TRBV6-3	TRBJ2-4	CASSYRGPPPNQNIQYF	TGTGCCAGCAGTTATCGAGGTCCTCCCCCGAACCAAAACATTCAGTACTTC
NA	NA	15	TRBV2	TRBJ1-5	CASSGGRVDNQPQHF	TGTGCCAGCAGTGGAGGCAGGGTAGACAATCAGCCCCAGCATTTT
once	TRBD2	15	TRBV11-2	TRBJ2-5	CASSLVGGFQETQYF	TGTGCCAGCAGTCTCGTGGGAGGGTTCCAAGAGACCCAGTACTTC
NA	TRBD1	15	TRBV5-4	TRBJ1-3	CASSIGQGRGNTIYF	TGTGCCAGCAGCATTGGACAGGGTCGTGGAAACACCATATATTTT
NA	NA	13	TRBV11-2	TRBJ1-1	CASSLESVSEAFF	TGTGCCAGCAGCTTAGAATCCGTATCTGAAGCTTTCTTT
NA	NA	14	TRBV5-1	TRBJ1-4	CASSLAAGNEKLFF	TGCGCCAGCAGCTTGGCGGCGGGGAATGAAAAACTGTTTTTT
NA	TRBD1	15	TRBV7-3	TRBJ1-2	CASSTSGTGHEGYTF	TGTGCCAGCAGCACCTCCGGGACAGGGCATGAGGGCTACACCTTC
NA	NA	15	TRBV7-9	TRBJ2-3	CASSGASGVTDTQYF	TGTGCCAGCAGCGGTGCGAGCGGAGTCACAGATACGCAGTATTTT
NA	TRBD1	16	TRBV5-6	TRBJ1-3	CASSPDRGFTGNTIYF	TGTGCCAGCAGCCCTGACAGGGGCTTCACTGGAAACACCATATATTTT
NA	TRBD1	13	TRBV5-4	TRBJ1-1	CASSRGQGWEAFF	TGTGCCAGCAGCCGGGGACAGGGTTGGGAAGCTTTCTTT
NA	TRBD1	15	TRBV4-2	TRBJ2-3	CASSPGTGELDTQYF	TGTGCCAGCAGCCCAGGGACAGGGGAGTTAGATACGCAGTATTTT
NA	NA	13	TRBV7-2	TRBJ2-1	CASSLYDSTEQFF	TGTGCCAGCAGCTTATATGATAGCACTGAGCAGTTCTTC
NA	NA	16	TRBV19	TRBJ2-3	CASSGSGHPSADTQYF	TGTGCCAGTAGTGGCTCGGGACACCCGAGCGCAGATACGCAGTATTTT
NA	TRBD1	15	TRBV7-9	TRBJ1-2	CASSLATGGKDGYTF	TGTGCCAGCAGCCTCGCAACAGGGGGCAAAGATGGCTACACCTTC
NA	NA	15	TRBV2	TRBJ1-6	CASSPQGSGISPLHF	TGTGCCAGCAGCCCGCAGGGGAGTGGGATTTCACCCCTCCACTTT
NA	TRBD1	16	TRBV9	TRBJ2-7	CASSVGGQGLTYEQYF	TGTGCCAGCAGCGTAGGGGGACAGGGGTTAACCTACGAGCAGTACTTC